This paragraph reports one T cell receptor beta chain. The data derive from a study of blood T cell repertoires in COVID-19. Profiled with immunoSEQ multiplex PCR; TCRdb holds only in-frame clones, not every one. Among over 120,000 clones listed, 65% to 90% were seen once. With V trimmed by 3 bases and J by 3 bases, 5 bases remained unmatched. The germline CDR1 and CDR2 sequences are DFQATT and SNEGSKA (reference sequence). The CDR3 length is 15 residues. Source material: peripheral blood. J is TRBJ2-2 and V is TRBV20-1, with 9 bases that match TRBD2. The sequence came from a human donor in a cohort sampled during active COVID-19. DNA for the CDR3: TGCAGTGCTAGTCGGCTAGCGGGGTACACCGGGGAGCTGTTTTTT. Residues: CSASRLAGYTGELFF.